Here is one T cell receptor beta chain with its context. Its antigen is unidentified. The sample belongs to a study of multiple sclerosis patients with progressive multifocal leukoencephalopathy. Study conclusions and caveats: Most PML patients had lower entropy, suggesting less diverse TRB repertoires.

Sequenced by immunoSEQ multiplex PCR; TCRdb stores in-frame clones only, minus some. This table holds about 25,000 clones, around 90% found once. The time point here: about a year of natalizumab therapy. Germline V gene sequence: CDR1 LGHNA, CDR2 YSLEER. The CDR3 is 16 residues long. After removal of 1 base from V and 5 bases from J, the junction contained 6 bases not matched to a gene. The origin of this receptor is a young man with multiple sclerosis. The input for sequencing was PBMCs, taken from a patient treated with natalizumab. The genes are TRBV4-3 and TRBJ2-1; 9 bases fit TRBD2. CDR3 region: CASSQGGVAGDNEQFF. CDR3 DNA: TGCGCCAGCAGCCAAGGCGGAGTAGCGGGGGACAATGAGCAGTTCTTC.